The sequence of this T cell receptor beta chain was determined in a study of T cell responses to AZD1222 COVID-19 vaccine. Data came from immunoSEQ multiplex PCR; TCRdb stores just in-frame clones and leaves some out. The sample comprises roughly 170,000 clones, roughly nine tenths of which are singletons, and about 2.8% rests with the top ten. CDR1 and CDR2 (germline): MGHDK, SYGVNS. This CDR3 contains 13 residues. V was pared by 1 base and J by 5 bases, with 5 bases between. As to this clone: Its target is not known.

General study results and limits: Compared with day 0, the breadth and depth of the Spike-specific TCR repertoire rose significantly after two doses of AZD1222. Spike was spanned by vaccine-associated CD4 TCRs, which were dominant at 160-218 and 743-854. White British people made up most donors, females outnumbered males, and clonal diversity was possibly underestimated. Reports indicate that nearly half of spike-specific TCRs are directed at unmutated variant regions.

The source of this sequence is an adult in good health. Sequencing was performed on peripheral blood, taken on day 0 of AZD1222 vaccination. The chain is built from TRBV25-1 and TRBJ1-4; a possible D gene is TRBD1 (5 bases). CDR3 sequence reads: CASSEWGNEKLFF. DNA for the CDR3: TGTGCCAGCAGTGAATGGGGGAATGAAAAACTGTTTTTT.